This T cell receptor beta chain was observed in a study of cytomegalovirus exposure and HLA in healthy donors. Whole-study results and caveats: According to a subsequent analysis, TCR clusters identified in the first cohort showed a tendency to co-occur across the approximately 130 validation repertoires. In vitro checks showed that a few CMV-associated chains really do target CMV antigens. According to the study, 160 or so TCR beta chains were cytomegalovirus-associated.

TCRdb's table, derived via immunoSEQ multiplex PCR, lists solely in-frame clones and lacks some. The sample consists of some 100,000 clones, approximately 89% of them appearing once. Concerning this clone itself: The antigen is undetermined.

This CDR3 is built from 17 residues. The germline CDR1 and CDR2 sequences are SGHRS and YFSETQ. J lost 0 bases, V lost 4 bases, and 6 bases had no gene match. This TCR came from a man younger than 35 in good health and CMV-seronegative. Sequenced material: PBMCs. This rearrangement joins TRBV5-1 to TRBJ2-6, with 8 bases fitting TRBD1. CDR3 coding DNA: TGCGCCAGCAGCCCCTCGACAGGGGTCTCTGGGGCCAACGTCCTGACTTTC. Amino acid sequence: CASSPSTGVSGANVLTF.